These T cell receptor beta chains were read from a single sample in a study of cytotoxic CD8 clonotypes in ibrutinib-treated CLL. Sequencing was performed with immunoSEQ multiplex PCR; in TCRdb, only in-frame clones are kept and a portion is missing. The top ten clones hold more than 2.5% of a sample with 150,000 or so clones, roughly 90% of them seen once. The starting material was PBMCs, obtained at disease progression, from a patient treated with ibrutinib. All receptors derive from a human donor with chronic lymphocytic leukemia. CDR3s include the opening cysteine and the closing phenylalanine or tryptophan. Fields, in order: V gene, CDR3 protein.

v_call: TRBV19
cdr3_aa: CASSMEGVLYGYTF

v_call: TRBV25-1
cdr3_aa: CASRLDLTGELFF

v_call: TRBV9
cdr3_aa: CASSGIAGGSYNEQFF

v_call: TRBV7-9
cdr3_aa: CASSPWETQYF

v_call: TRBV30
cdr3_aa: CAIDSQLGGNQPQHF

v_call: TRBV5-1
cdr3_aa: CASSLRGGRYEQYF

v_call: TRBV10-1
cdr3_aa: CATSTRDTGELFF

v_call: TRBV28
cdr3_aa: CASSLQREAYNEQFF

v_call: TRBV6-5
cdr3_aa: CASNRGENTEAFF

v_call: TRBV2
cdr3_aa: CASRGTSGYYEQYF

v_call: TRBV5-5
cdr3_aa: CASSRPGLGTGELFF

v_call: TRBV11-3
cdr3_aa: CASSLEGGSETQYF

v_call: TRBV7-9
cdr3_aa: CASSFPGHPHF

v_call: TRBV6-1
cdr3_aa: CASSASGTGSGANVLTF

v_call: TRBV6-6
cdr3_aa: CASSPGTAYEQYF

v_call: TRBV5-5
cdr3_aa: CASNPRDPGNTIYF

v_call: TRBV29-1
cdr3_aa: CSVEDRTGVSGYTF

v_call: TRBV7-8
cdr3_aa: CASSQGTSGVYNEQFF

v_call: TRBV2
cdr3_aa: CASSEAQLAVTDTQYF

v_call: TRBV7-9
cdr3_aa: CASSLARTDRNTEAFF

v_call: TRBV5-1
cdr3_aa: CASSRQEGTDTQYF

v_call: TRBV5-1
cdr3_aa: CASSLQGEDYGYTF

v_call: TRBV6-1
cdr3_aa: CASSEGVQETQYF

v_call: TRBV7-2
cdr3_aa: CASSLKRGQQNGYTF

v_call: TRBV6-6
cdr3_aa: CASRPGTGHGYTF

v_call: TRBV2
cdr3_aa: CASSRRATEAFF

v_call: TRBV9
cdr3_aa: CASSVGQGLAGGKETQYF

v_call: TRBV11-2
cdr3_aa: CASSSFSKAYGYTF

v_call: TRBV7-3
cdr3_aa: CASSPRTGALNTEAFF

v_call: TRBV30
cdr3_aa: CAWSVLAGEGWGTQYF

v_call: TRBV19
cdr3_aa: CASGFSSDSYEQYF

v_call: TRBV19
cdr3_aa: CASSLGTSRREQFF

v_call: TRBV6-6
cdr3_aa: CATDPRAGGPIGELFF

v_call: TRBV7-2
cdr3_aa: CASSWGDRGLNEQYF

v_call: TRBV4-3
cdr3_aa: CASSQVATGTDTQYF

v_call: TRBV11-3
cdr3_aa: CASSYRTGSEETQYF

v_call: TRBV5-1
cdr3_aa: CASRRGEATNEKLFF

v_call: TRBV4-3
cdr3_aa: CASSQGLAGESSYNEQFF

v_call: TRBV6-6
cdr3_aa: CASTSDRGYEEQYF

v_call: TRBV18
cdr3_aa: CASSPSDRRNTEAFF

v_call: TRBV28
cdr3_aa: CASSPEVGTSGILFTGELFF

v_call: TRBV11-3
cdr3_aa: CASSTPGTGFIGYTF

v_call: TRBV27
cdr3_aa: CASSPRRAWETQYF

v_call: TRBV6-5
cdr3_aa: CASSYGQGFYEQYF

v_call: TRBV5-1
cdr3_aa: CASSLWGNTEAFF

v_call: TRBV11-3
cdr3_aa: CASSLGQGARETQYF

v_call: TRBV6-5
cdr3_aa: CASSYGTGGQPQHF

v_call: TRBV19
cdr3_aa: CASSRSVSSYNEQFF

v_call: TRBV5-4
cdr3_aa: CASSSREGRETQYF

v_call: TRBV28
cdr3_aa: CASSFVGEGREDTQYF

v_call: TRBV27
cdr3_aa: CASTPDRGADTQYF

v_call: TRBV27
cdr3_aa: CASRIGRSYEQYF

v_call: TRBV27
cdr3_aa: CASSPPSGTSGSPFADTQYF

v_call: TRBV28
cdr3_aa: CASSDSGYTF

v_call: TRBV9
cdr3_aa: CASSVGATRGLEQYF

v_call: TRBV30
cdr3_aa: CAWSLSRFMGQSNQPQHF